Presented here are 22 T cell receptor beta chains from one specimen sequenced in a study of blood T cell repertoires in COVID-19. Assay used: immunoSEQ multiplex PCR; TCRdb lists only in-frame clones, some missing. The sample lists around 400,000 clones; approximately 87% were seen once. The sequencing input was peripheral blood. These receptors originate from a woman aged 60-75 years with COVID-19, enrolled during active disease.

This clone was picked up one time. V is TRBV14 and J is TRBJ2-7; 9 nucleotides match TRBD1. The CDR3 has 17 residues. V lost 0 bases to trimming and J lost 4 bases; unmatched junction nucleotides: 10. Per germline, CDR1 SGHDN and CDR2 FVKESK. The CDR3 bases are TGTGCCAGCAGCCAAGATAGAGGCGGGACAGGGATTTACGAGCAGTACTTC. Protein product: CASSQDRGGTGIYEQYF.

V gene TRBV19 combines with J gene TRBJ1-6; 7 bases are a match to TRBD1. CDR3 size: 14 residues. Trimming took 3 bases from V and 6 from J; bases not matched to a gene: 2. Germline CDR1 is LNHDA and CDR2 is SQIVND (reference sequence). CDR3 nucleotides: TGTGCCAGTAGTATCCGGGACAGTAATTCACCCCTCCACTTT. Protein sequence: CASSIRDSNSPLHF.

CDR3 sequence (DNA): TGCAGTGCTAGTATTGGGACTAGTAAGTTCAATGAGCAGTTCTTC. This sequence encodes CSASIGTSKFNEQFF. This rearrangement joins TRBV20-1 to TRBJ2-1, with 8 bases matching TRBD2. Germline trimming cut 3 bases from V and 6 bases from J; bases unmatched to any gene: 10. Germline V gives CDR1 DFQATT, CDR2 SNEGSKA (reference sequence). The CDR3 is 15 residues long.

The chain is built from TRBV4-2 and TRBJ2-1, with 10 bases that match TRBD2. CDR1 and CDR2 from the germline V gene are LGHNA and YNFKEQ. The CDR3 totals 17 residues. V was clipped by 0 bases and J by 7 bases; unmatched bases: 9. CDR3 sequence: CASSQEGSGGARNEQFF. The CDR3 coding sequence is TGTGCCAGCAGCCAAGAAGGGAGCGGGGGGGCCAGGAATGAGCAGTTCTTC.

This sequence joins TRBV20-1 and TRBJ2-7; D unresolved. The germline V gene encodes CDR1 DFQATT and CDR2 SNEGSKA (reference sequence). The V and J ends lost 4 bases and 3 bases respectively, with 7 bases between them. The CDR3 runs to 11 residues. As DNA, the CDR3 is TGCAGTGCTACACAGATCTACGAGCAGTACTTC. It is translated as CSATQIYEQYF.

This clone was counted between two and nine times. This chain links TRBV28 with TRBJ2-7, with a possible D match to TRBD2 (7 bases). Trimming stripped 8 bases from V and 7 bases from J, with 21 bases between. Germline V gene data show CDR1 as MDHEN and CDR2 as SYDVKM. The CDR3 loop spans 14 amino acids. For the CDR3, the DNA is TGTGCCAGCGCCGTTGCGGGGGCTCTGGGGGAGCAGTACTTC. This sequence encodes CASAVAGALGEQYF.

The chain couples TRBV28 to TRBJ1-4, with 7 bases that match TRBD1. The CDR3 covers 13 residues. With 8 bases clipped from V and 8 bases from J, the junction kept 8 bases outside the gene matches. Looked up from germline, CDR1 is MDHEN and CDR2 is SYDVKM. The CDR3 DNA follows: TGTGCCAGCCGACACAGGGGTGGGGAAAAACTGTTTTTT. This encodes CASRHRGGEKLFF.

The V gene is TRBV7-9, the J gene TRBJ1-1, with D unresolved. The CDR3 has 13 amino acids. Trimming removed 5 bases at V and 7 bases at J, with 14 bases between. Germline loops: CDR1 SEHNR, CDR2 FQNEAQ (reference sequence). CDR3 sequence: CASSPRGDYEAFF. The CDR3 region has the DNA TGTGCCAGCAGCCCACGGGGAGATTATGAAGCTTTCTTT.

V gene TRBV7-2 combines with J gene TRBJ1-6; D gene unclear. CDR1 is SGHTA and CDR2 is FQGNSA in the germline V gene. The CDR3 runs to 14 residues. V was clipped by 2 bases and J by 9 bases, with 11 bases between them. DNA of the CDR3: TGTGCCAGCAGCTTAATCCGGGGTGGTTCACCCCTCCACTTT. The encoded protein is CASSLIRGGSPLHF.

A few counts support this clone. V gene TRBV19 combines with J gene TRBJ1-3; 7 positions agree with TRBD1. The V gene's germline CDR1 is LNHDA and CDR2 SQIVND (reference sequence). Germline trimming cut 3 bases from V and 4 bases from J; bases unmatched to any gene: 9. The CDR3 length is 16 residues. As DNA, the CDR3 is TGTGCCAGTAGTATGACCCCGGGACAGCGCGGAAACACCATATATTTT. Translated, it gives CASSMTPGQRGNTIYF.

J is TRBJ2-3 and V is TRBV6-5; 8 positions match TRBD2. Germline V lookup: CDR1 MNHEY, CDR2 SVGAGI. The CDR3 contains 13 residues. V shed 11 bases, J shed 7 bases, and the junction held 11 bases outside the gene matches. This CDR3 reads CASWSGGAYTQYF. For the CDR3, the DNA is TGTGCCTCCTGGTCGGGGGGGGCTTATACGCAGTATTTT.

J is TRBJ1-2 and V is TRBV18; possible D gene TRBD1, 6 bases. V dropped 8 bases and J dropped 7 bases, with 20 bases sitting between them. CDR1 is KGHSH, CDR2 LQKENI, per germline. CDR3 length: 14 residues. CDR3 region: CASPLRSGAVGYTF. Here the CDR3 DNA reads TGTGCCAGCCCCCTCCGTTCAGGGGCGGTTGGCTACACCTTC.

The chain uses TRBV2 and TRBJ2-7, with a possible D match to TRBD1 (7 bases). CDR1 is SNHLY and CDR2 is FYNNEI in the germline V gene. The CDR3 is 15 residues long. Trimming cost V 6 bases and J 4 bases, with 19 bases left between them. The CDR3 DNA follows: TGTGCCAGCAGAAGGGGGCATGGGGAGGAGTACGAGCAGTACTTC. Translating gives CASRRGHGEEYEQYF.

This sequence joins TRBV28 and TRBJ1-1, with D unclear. CDR1 and CDR2 from the germline V gene are MDHEN and SYDVKM. This CDR3 has 15 amino acids. Deletions cut 3 bases from V and 0 bases from J, with 11 bases between. CDR3 residues: CASSFSGRMNTEAFF. In nucleotides, the CDR3 is TGTGCCAGCAGTTTTTCGGGGAGAATGAACACTGAAGCTTTCTTT. Variable domain in full (rest from reference TRBV28 and TRBJ1-1): DVKVTQSSRYLVKRTGEKVFLECVQDMDHENMFWYRQDPGLGLRLIYFSYDVKMKEKGDIPEGYSVSREKKERFSLILESASTNQTSMYLCASSFSGRMNTEAFFGQGTRLTVV.

The chain employs TRBV11-2 and TRBJ2-3; TRBD2 agrees at 11 bases. The length of the CDR3 is 16 residues. Trimming cost V 4 bases and J 3 bases; bases outside gene matches: 6. Germline V CDR1 and CDR2: SGHAT, FQNNGV. The CDR3 DNA reads TGTGCCAGCAGCTCTAGCGGGGGGCATATAACAGATACGCAGTATTTT. Translating it yields CASSSSGGHITDTQYF.

V usage is TRBV5-4 and J usage is TRBJ2-7, with D perhaps TRBD2 (6 bases). The CDR3 sequence is 13 residues long. Between the trimmed V and J ends, which lost 4 bases and 6 bases, there was a span of 14 bases. The germline V gene encodes CDR1 SGHNT and CDR2 YYREEE (reference sequence). CDR3 in DNA: TGTGCCAGCAGCCGCCAGGGTAGCGGCGAGCAGTACTTC. Translated: CASSRQGSGEQYF.

This clone was recorded once. The V and J genes are TRBV20-1 and TRBJ1-1; 10 positions match TRBD1. The V gene end was trimmed by 3 bases and the J gene end by 4 bases; junction bases not matched to a gene: 8. From germline, CDR1 is DFQATT and CDR2 SNEGSKA (reference sequence). The CDR3 runs 15 residues. CDR3: CSASPGQGFATEAFF. The DNA of the CDR3 is TGCAGTGCTAGTCCGGGACAGGGGTTCGCCACTGAAGCTTTCTTT.

V and J are TRBV4-2 and TRBJ2-4, with unresolved D. CDR3 length equals 14 residues. CDR1 LGHNA and CDR2 YNFKEQ come from the germline V gene. Trimming left V 0 bases short and J 6 bases short, with 9 bases between. CDR3 coding DNA: TGTGCCAGCAGCCAAGATCAGGAAACAAACATTCAGTACTTC. Translated: CASSQDQETNIQYF.

The chain is built from TRBV18 and TRBJ1-2; TRBD1 matches 10 bases. The CDR3 is 14 residues long. CDR1 and CDR2 from the germline V gene are KGHSH and LQKENI. J lost 3 bases, V lost 4 bases, and 2 bases had no gene match. CDR3: CASSRDRGDYGYTF. The CDR3 DNA is TGTGCCAGCTCACGGGACAGGGGTGACTATGGCTACACCTTC.

The chain carries TRBV6-1 and TRBJ1-5, with unresolved D. Between the trimmed V and J ends, which lost 2 bases and 6 bases, there was a span of 8 bases. Germline loops: CDR1 MNHNS, CDR2 SASEGT. This CDR3 has 13 residues. DNA for the CDR3: TGTGCCAGCAGTGAAAGCGGGAGTCAGCCCCAGCATTTT. It codes for CASSESGSQPQHF.

This clone was seen a few times. V is TRBV9 and J is TRBJ2-3, with TRBD2 matching 14 bases. CDR1 is SGDLS, CDR2 YYNGEE, per germline. CDR3 length: 18 residues. The J segment lost 4 bases and the V segment lost 3 bases, leaving 10 bases of the junction unmatched. The CDR3 protein is CASSAPTSGGARADTQYF. In nucleotides, the CDR3 is TGTGCCAGCAGCGCCCCGACTAGCGGGGGGGCCAGGGCAGATACGCAGTATTTT.

V is TRBV7-2 and J is TRBJ1-1; no definite D call. Trimming removed 5 bases at V and 1 base at J, with 20 bases between. The germline gives CDR1 SGHTA, CDR2 FQGNSA. The CDR3 runs to 17 residues. The CDR3 sequence is CASSLSWAGGWNTEAFF. The CDR3 bases are TGTGCCAGCAGCCTTAGCTGGGCAGGAGGCTGGAACACTGAAGCTTTCTTT.